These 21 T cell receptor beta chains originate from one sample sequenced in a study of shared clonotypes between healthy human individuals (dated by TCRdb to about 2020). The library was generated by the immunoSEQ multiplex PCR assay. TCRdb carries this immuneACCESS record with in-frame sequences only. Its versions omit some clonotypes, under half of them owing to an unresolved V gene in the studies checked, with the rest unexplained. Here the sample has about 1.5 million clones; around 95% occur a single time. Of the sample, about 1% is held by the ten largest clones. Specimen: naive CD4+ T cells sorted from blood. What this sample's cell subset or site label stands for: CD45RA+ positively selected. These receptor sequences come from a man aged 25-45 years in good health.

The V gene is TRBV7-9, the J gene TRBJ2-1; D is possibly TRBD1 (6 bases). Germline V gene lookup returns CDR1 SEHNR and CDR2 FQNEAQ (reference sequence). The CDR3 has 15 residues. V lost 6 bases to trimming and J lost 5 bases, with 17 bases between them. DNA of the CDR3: TGTGCCAGCAGACCCGAGCAGGGGCAGAACAATGAGCAGTTCTTC. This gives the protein CASRPEQGQNNEQFF.

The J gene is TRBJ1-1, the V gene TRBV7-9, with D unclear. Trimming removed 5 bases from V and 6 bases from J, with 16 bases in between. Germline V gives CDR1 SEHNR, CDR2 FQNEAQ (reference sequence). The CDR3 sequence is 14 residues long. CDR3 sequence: CASSPSGSGAEAFF. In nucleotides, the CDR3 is TGTGCCAGCAGCCCCTCCGGGAGTGGCGCTGAAGCTTTCTTT. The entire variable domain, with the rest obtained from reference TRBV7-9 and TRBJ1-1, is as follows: DTGVSQNPRHKITKRGQNVTFRCDPISEHNRLYWYRQTLGQGPEFLTYFQNEAQLEKSRLLSDRFSAERPKGSFSTLEIQRTEQGDSAMYLCASSPSGSGAEAFFGQGTRLTVV.

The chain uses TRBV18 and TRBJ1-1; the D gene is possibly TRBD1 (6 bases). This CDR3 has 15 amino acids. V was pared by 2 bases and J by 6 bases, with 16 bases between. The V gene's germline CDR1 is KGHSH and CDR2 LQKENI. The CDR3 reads CASSPMTGEEAEAFF. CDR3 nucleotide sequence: TGTGCCAGCTCACCAATGACAGGCGAGGAAGCTGAAGCTTTCTTT.

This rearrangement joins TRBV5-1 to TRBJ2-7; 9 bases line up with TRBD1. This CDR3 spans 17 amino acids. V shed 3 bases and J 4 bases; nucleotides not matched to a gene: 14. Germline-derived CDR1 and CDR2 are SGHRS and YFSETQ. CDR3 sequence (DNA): TGCGCCAGCAGCTCCAACCCCACAGGGGGCTCTAGGTACGAGCAGTACTTC. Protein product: CASSSNPTGGSRYEQYF.

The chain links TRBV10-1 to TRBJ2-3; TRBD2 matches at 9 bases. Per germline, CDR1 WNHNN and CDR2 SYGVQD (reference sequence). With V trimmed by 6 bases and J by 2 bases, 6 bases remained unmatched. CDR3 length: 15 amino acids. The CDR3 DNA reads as TGCGCCAGCAGCGCTCTAGCGGGAACCACAGATACGCAGTATTTT. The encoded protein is CASSALAGTTDTQYF.

CDR3 sequence: CASIPGVGVTYEQYF. The CDR3 DNA is TGCGCCAGCATCCCTGGGGTAGGGGTCACCTACGAGCAGTACTTC. V gene TRBV5-1 combines with J gene TRBJ2-7; D is possibly TRBD1 (5 bases). The germline V and J ends were trimmed by 6 bases and 2 bases, with 18 bases remaining between them. From germline, CDR1 is SGHRS and CDR2 YFSETQ. This CDR3 contains 15 residues.

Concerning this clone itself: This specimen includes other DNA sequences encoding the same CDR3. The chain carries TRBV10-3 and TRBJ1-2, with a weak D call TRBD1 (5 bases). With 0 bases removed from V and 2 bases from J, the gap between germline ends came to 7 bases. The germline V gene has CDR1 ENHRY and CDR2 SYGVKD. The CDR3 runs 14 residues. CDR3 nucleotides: TGTGCCATCAGTGAGTCGTCAGGGAACTATGGCTACACCTTC. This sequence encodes CAISESSGNYGYTF.

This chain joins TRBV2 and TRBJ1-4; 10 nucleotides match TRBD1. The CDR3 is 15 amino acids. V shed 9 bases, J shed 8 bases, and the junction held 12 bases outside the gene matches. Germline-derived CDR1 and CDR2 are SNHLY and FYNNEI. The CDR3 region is CASSKIDRGQEKLFF. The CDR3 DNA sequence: TGTGCCAGTTCTAAAATTGACAGGGGGCAGGAAAAACTGTTTTTT.

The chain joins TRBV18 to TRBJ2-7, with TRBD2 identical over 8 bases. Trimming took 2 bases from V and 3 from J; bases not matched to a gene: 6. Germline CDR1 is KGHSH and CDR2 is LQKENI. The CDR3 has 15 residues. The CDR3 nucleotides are TGTGCCAGCTCACCAACTAGCGGTTTTTACTACGAGCAGTACTTC. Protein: CASSPTSGFYYEQYF.

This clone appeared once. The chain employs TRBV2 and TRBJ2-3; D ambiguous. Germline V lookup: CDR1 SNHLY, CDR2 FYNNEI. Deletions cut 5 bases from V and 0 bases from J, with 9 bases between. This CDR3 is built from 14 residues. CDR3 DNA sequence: TGTGCCAGCAGTATGTTAACTAGCACAGATACGCAGTATTTT. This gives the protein CASSMLTSTDTQYF.

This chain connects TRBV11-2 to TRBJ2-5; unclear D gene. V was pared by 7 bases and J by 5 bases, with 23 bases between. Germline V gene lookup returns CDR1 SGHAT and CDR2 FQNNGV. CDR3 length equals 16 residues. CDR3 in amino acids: CASTLRPGLGGETQYF. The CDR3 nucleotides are TGTGCCAGCACTTTACGGCCGGGTTTGGGTGGGGAGACCCAGTACTTC.

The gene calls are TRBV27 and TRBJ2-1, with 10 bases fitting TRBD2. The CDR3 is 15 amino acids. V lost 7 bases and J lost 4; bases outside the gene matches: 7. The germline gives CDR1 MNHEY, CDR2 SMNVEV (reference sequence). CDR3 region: CASTYSGRSYNEQFF. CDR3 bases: TGTGCCAGCACCTATAGCGGGAGGTCTTACAATGAGCAGTTCTTC.

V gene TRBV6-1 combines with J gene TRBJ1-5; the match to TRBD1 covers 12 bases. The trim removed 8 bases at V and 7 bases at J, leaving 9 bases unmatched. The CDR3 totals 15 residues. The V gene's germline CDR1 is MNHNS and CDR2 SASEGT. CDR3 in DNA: TGTGCCAGCTGTTCCGGGACAGGGGGCTGGCAGCCCCAGCATTTT. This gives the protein CASCSGTGGWQPQHF.

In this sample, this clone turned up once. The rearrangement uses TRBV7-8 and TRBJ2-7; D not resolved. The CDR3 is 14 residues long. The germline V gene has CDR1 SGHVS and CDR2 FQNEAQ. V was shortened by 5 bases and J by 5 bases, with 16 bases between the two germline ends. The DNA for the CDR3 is TGTGCCAGCAGCCCCTCGGACCTACTCCACGAGCAGTACTTC. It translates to CASSPSDLLHEQYF. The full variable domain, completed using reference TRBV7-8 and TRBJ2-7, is GAGVSQSPRYKVAKRGQDVALRCDPISGHVSLFWYQQALGQGPEFLTYFQNEAQLDKSGLPSDRFFAERPEGSVSTLKIQRTQQEDSAVYLCASSPSDLLHEQYFGPGTRLTVT.

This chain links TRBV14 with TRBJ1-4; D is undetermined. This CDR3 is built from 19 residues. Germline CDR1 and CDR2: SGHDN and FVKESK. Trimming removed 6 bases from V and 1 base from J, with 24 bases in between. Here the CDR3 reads CASSLKTGSPVKTNEKLFF. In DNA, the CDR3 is TGTGCCAGCAGTCTTAAAACTGGCTCCCCCGTGAAAACTAATGAAAAACTGTTTTTT.

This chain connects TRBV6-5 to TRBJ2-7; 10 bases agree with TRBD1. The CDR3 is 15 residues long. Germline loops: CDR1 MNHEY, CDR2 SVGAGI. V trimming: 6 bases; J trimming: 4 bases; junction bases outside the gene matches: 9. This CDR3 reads CASRMDRGKKYEQYF. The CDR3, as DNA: TGTGCCAGCAGAATGGACAGGGGGAAGAAGTACGAGCAGTACTTC.

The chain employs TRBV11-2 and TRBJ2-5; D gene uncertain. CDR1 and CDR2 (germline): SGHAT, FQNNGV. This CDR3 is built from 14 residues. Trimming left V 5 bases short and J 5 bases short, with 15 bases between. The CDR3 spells CASSRFSVRETQYF. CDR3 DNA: TGTGCCAGCAGCCGATTCTCCGTTAGGGAGACCCAGTACTTC.

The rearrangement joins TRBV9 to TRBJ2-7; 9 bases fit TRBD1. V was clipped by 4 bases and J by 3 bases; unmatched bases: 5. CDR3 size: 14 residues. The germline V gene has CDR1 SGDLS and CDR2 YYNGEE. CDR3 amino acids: CASSPRQGGYEQYF. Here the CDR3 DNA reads TGTGCCAGCAGCCCCCGACAGGGGGGCTACGAGCAGTACTTC.

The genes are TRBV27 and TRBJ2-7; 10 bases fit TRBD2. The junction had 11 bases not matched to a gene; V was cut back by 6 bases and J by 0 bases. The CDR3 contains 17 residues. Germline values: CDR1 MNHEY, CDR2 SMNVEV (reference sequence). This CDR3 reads CASRIPFLAGASYEQYF. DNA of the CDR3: TGTGCCAGCAGGATCCCCTTTCTAGCGGGGGCCTCCTACGAGCAGTACTTC.

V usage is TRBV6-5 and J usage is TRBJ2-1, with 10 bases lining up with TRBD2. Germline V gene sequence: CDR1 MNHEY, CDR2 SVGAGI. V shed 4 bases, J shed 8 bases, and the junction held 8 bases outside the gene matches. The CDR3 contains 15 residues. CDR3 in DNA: TGTGCCAGCAGTTCCCTAGGACTAGCGGCCTATGAGCAGTTCTTC. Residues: CASSSLGLAAYEQFF.

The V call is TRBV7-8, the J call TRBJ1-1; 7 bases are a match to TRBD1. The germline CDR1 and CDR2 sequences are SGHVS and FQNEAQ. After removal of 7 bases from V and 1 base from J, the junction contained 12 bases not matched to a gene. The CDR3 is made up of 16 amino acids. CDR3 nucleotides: TGTGCCAGCATCCCTGTTCCAGGGGGAGGGAACACTGAAGCTTTCTTT. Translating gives CASIPVPGGGNTEAFF.